The sequence of this T cell receptor (beta chain) was determined in a study of tumor-infiltrating lymphocytes in oesophageal squamous cell carcinoma. The CDR3 has 15 residues. Germline V lookup: CDR1 LNHDA, CDR2 SQIVND (reference sequence). With 4 bases clipped from V and 5 bases from J, the junction kept 10 bases outside the gene matches. TCRdb itself ran the PCR reads through MiXCR, one entry per CDR3 protein. This table has under 25,000 distinct CDR3 sequences, under 40% appearing once. This clonotype was seen many times. This TCR came from a male donor with esophageal squamous cell carcinoma. Sequenced sample: blood. The chain is built from TRBV19 and TRBJ2-5, with 7 bases that match TRBD1. The CDR3 coding sequence is TGTGCCAGTAGTAAAGGGGACAGAAGGAGGGAGACCCAGTACTTC. This codes for CASSKGDRRRETQYF.